This T cell receptor beta chain originates from a study of T cells in Graves' hyperthyroidism and ophthalmopathy. This CDR3 has 15 residues. V was clipped by 5 bases and J by 4 bases; unmatched bases: 5. Germline loops: CDR1 SGHTA, CDR2 FQGNSA. There were TCR beta CDR3 regions amplified from RNA transcripts. HTBI primers were employed in a first-round RT-PCR of the TCR CDR3. Using its own MiXCR run on the multiplex PCR reads, TCRdb lists one record per CDR3 protein. The table includes around 690,000 distinct CDR3 sequences, roughly 17% detected once. This clonotype was recorded at least ten times. The antigen is not known. Newly diagnosed hyperthyroidism patients aged 18 to 65 years had disease lasting under 2 months. Study-wide results and caveats: Peripheral blood also featured most of the thyroid clonotypes expanded above 0.001.

The sample was blood. The clonotype comes from a man aged 50 to 59 with Graves' hyperthyroidism. The chain has TRBV7-2 and TRBJ1-3; 10 bases are shared with TRBD1. The CDR3 nucleotides read TGTGCCAGCAGCCGAGCGGACAGGGGGGGAAACACCATATATTTT. Encoded protein: CASSRADRGGNTIYF.